The 5 T cell receptor beta chains below all came from one sample that was sequenced in a study of shared clonotypes between healthy human individuals (dated by TCRdb to about 2020). Libraries were made using the immunoSEQ multiplex PCR assay. This is the immuneACCESS table as TCRdb keeps it, with only in-frame sequences that have V and J called. A part of the clones is gone; compared with another copy, unresolved V genes explain less than half, and the rest is unexplained. The sample table shows around 1,900,000 clones, and roughly 93% are seen once. In total, the top ten clones hold approximately 1.7% of the sample. CD8 naive samples were CD45RO-negative cells positively selected for CCR7, giving a CD45RA+CCR7+ population that excluded TemRA cells. The specimen was naive CD8+ T cells from PBMCs. This specimen's cell subset or site label, interpreted: CD45RA+CCR7+. All receptors come from a man aged 18 to 35 in good health. Some clones in this sample may be carry-over from other donors' samples.

The chain has TRBV27 and TRBJ1-1; no clear D. The CDR3 runs 14 residues. The V gene's germline CDR1 is MNHEY and CDR2 SMNVEV (reference sequence). V dropped 3 bases and J dropped 5 bases, with 13 bases sitting between them. DNA for the CDR3: TGTGCCAGCAGTTTGGTTTTCGGGAGGACTGAAGCTTTCTTT. Protein sequence: CASSLVFGRTEAFF.

This clone occurred once. This chain joins TRBV28 and TRBJ2-5; TRBD1 matches at 9 bases. This CDR3 contains 17 residues. Germline values: CDR1 MDHEN, CDR2 SYDVKM. The trim removed 3 bases at V and 4 bases at J, leaving 12 bases unmatched. CDR3 in DNA: TGTGCCAGCAGTTTGGAAGAACAGGGGGCTTTTTCAGAGACCCAGTACTTC. Its translation: CASSLEEQGAFSETQYF.

This chain uses TRBV5-6 with TRBJ1-1; 7 positions match TRBD1. The CDR3 length is 15 residues. The V gene's germline CDR1 is SGHDT and CDR2 YYEEEE. Unmatched junction bases numbered 6, after V lost 0 bases and J lost 4 bases. CDR3 region: CASSLGGGPGTEAFF. CDR3 in DNA: TGTGCCAGCAGCTTGGGAGGGGGCCCAGGCACTGAAGCTTTCTTT.

The chain uses TRBV4-3 and TRBJ2-7, with D perhaps matching TRBD1 or TRBD2 (6 bases each). Per the germline V gene, CDR1 is LGHNA and CDR2 is YSLEER. V shed 0 bases and J shed 7 bases, with 13 bases lying between them. The CDR3 has 14 amino acids. The CDR3: CASSQDLGGGEQYF. The DNA of the CDR3 is TGCGCCAGCAGCCAAGATCTTGGAGGGGGAGAGCAGTACTTC.

J is TRBJ2-3 and V is TRBV6-5, with a possible D match to TRBD2 (6 bases). The CDR3 runs 15 residues. Germline CDR1 and CDR2: MNHEY and SVGAGI. With 7 bases removed from V and 5 bases from J, the gap between germline ends came to 19 bases. CDR3 coding DNA: TGTGCCAGCACCGATAGACGGGAGTGGAGAGATACGCAGTATTTT. It yields the protein CASTDRREWRDTQYF.